This TCR beta chain was captured by sequencing in a study of T cell repertoires in cytomegalovirus infection. TCRdb analysed the reads with MiXCR anew, one entry per CDR3 protein. The table shows more than 200,000 distinct CDR3 sequences, with approximately 8.3% occurring only once. In its sample, this clonotype was seen many times. The CDR3 totals 13 residues. Trimming pared 4 bases from V and 3 bases from J, leaving 8 bases between. CDR1 is SNHLY, CDR2 FYNNEI, per germline. The TCR sequence derives from a human donor in good health (CMV status not recorded). Some clones in this sample may be carry-over from other donors' samples. The sample consisted of PBMCs. The rearrangement joins TRBV2 to TRBJ2-3; no firm D call. CDR3 nucleotide sequence: TGTGCCAGCAGTGCCTCTAGAACAGATACGCAGTATTTT. Its translation is CASSASRTDTQYF.